The 5 T cell receptor beta chains below all came from one sample that was sequenced in a study of cytomegalovirus exposure and HLA in healthy donors. A multiplex PCR was run with 60 Vbeta primers and 13 Jbeta primers. Produced via immunoSEQ multiplex PCR; TCRdb's table is partial and in-frame only. The sample carries 150,000 to 200,000 clones, approximately 85% recorded once. Sequenced input: PBMCs. The receptors come from a man between 18 and 35 years old in good health and CMV-seropositive.

This chain uses TRBV2 with TRBJ2-1, with 7 bases aligning to TRBD1. The CDR3 is 14 amino acids. CDR1 SNHLY and CDR2 FYNNEI come from the germline V gene. Trimming removed 8 bases from V and 8 bases from J; junction bases left unmatched: 12. For the CDR3, the DNA is TGTGCCAGCGGGGGACAGCTCTCATTGTATGAGCAGTTCTTC. This translates into CASGGQLSLYEQFF.

The CDR3 coding sequence is TGTGCCAGCAGTGAAGCGTCCGGGGGGCATGGTGAAGCTTTCTTT. This sequence encodes CASSEASGGHGEAFF. This chain connects TRBV6-1 to TRBJ1-1; D perhaps matches TRBD1 (6 bases). Trimming removed 0 bases at V and 7 bases at J, with 15 bases between. The length of the CDR3 is 15 residues. Germline CDR1 reads MNHNS; CDR2 reads SASEGT.

The chain carries TRBV11-3 and TRBJ2-5; possibly TRBD1 for D (7 bases). The CDR3 length is 15 residues. Germline V gene sequence: CDR1 SGHNT, CDR2 YENEEA. Trimming left V 3 bases short and J 3 bases short, with 14 bases between. CDR3 bases: TGTGCCAGCAGCTTCGGGGGCAGGGGGGAAGAGACCCAGTACTTC. It codes for CASSFGGRGEETQYF.

This chain joins TRBV6-1 and TRBJ2-7; D might be TRBD1 (6 bases). V was trimmed by 6 bases and J by 7 bases, leaving 19 bases between them. The germline gives CDR1 MNHNS, CDR2 SASEGT. The CDR3 sequence is 14 residues long. CDR3 nucleotides: TGTGCCAGCAGAACAGGGATTGGACCTACGGAGCAGTACTTC. It is translated as CASRTGIGPTEQYF.

This sequence joins TRBV19 and TRBJ1-1; D is possibly TRBD1 (5 bases). The CDR3 is 13 amino acids. Trimming took off 5 bases at V and 1 base at J, with 8 bases between the two ends. Germline values: CDR1 LNHDA, CDR2 SQIVND (reference sequence). CDR3 loop: CASSQQENTEAFF. Written as DNA, the CDR3 is TGTGCCAGTAGTCAACAGGAGAACACTGAAGCTTTCTTT.